The 18 T cell receptor beta chains below all came from one sample that was sequenced in a study of PD-L1 blockade in urothelial cancer. Time point specified: pretreatment peripheral blood. Assay: immunoSEQ multiplex PCR; the TCRdb copy retains only in-frame clones and omits some. The sample has some 71,000 clones; around 85% are singletons. The specimen comprised PBMCs, sampled around atezolizumab (anti-PD-L1) treatment. The receptors originated from a man aged 35-49 years with urothelial cancer.

This chain links TRBV30 with TRBJ2-7; 10 bases match TRBD1. J lost 6 bases, V lost 3 bases, and 8 bases had no gene match. Germline CDR1 GTSNPN, CDR2 SVGIG (reference sequence). CDR3 size: 14 residues. The DNA of the CDR3 is TGTGCCTGGAGGCAACCGGGACAGGGGTTCGAGCAGTACTTC. Translation gives CAWRQPGQGFEQYF. Full variable domain (missing parts from reference TRBV30 and TRBJ2-7): SQTIHQWPATLVQPVGSPLSLECTVEGTSNPNLYWYRQAAGRGLQLLFYSVGIGQISSEVPQNLSASRPQDRQFILSSKKLLLSDSGFYLCAWRQPGQGFEQYFGPGTRLTVT.

The chain joins TRBV7-2 to TRBJ2-1; the match to TRBD1 covers 9 bases. Germline V gives CDR1 SGHTA, CDR2 FQGNSA. With V trimmed by 4 bases and J by 9 bases, 10 bases remained unmatched. This CDR3 region has 15 residues. As DNA, the CDR3 is TGTGCCAGCAGCTCACCGGGACAGGGAACAATTGAGCAGTTCTTC. It translates to CASSSPGQGTIEQFF.

This chain connects TRBV2 to TRBJ2-5, with 10 positions matching TRBD2. V lost 6 bases to trimming and J lost 1 base; unmatched junction nucleotides: 8. This CDR3 spans 16 amino acids. Looked up from germline, CDR1 is SNHLY and CDR2 is FYNNEI. The CDR3 region is CASSDLAGVTQETQYF. CDR3 DNA: TGTGCCAGCAGCGATCTAGCGGGAGTGACCCAAGAGACCCAGTACTTC.

The chain is built from TRBV12-5 and TRBJ1-2; 7 bases agree with TRBD1. Germline trimming cut 6 bases from V and 3 bases from J; bases unmatched to any gene: 4. The CDR3 is 13 residues long. CDR1 and CDR2 from the germline V gene are LGHNT and FRNRAP. The CDR3 DNA follows: TGTGCTAGTGGAAGGGGGCCGGACTATGGCTACACCTTC. Amino acid sequence: CASGRGPDYGYTF.

A few counts support this clone. V gene TRBV9 combines with J gene TRBJ2-3; D unclear. Germline assignment: CDR1 SGDLS and CDR2 YYNGEE. CDR3 length equals 12 residues. V lost 0 bases and J 5 bases, leaving 4 bases between the germline ends. This CDR3 reads CASSVGRDTQYF. CDR3 nucleotide sequence: TGTGCCAGCAGCGTAGGTCGAGATACGCAGTATTTT.

J is TRBJ2-7 and V is TRBV4-2; tentative D call: TRBD2 (6 bases). Looked up from germline, CDR1 is LGHNA and CDR2 is YNFKEQ. The CDR3 covers 13 residues. V was shortened by 0 bases and J by 7 bases, with 10 bases between the two germline ends. The CDR3: CASSQEVRGEQYF. The CDR3 coding sequence is TGTGCCAGCAGCCAAGAGGTTCGGGGGGAGCAGTACTTC.

The J gene is TRBJ1-1, the V gene TRBV29-1; no reliable D call. The CDR3 loop spans 13 amino acids. V shed 1 base and J shed 2 bases, with 8 bases lying between them. CDR1 SQVTM and CDR2 ANQGSEA come from the germline V gene. The CDR3 DNA follows: TGCAGCGTTGAAGGGCAAACAAACACTGAAGCTTTCTTT. Its translation: CSVEGQTNTEAFF. Based on the CDR3 plus reference TRBV29-1 and TRBJ1-1, the full variable domain is SAVISQKPSRDICQRGTSLTIQCQVDSQVTMMFWYRQQPGQSLTLIATANQGSEATYESGFVIDKFPISRPNLTFSTLTVSNMSPEDSSIYLCSVEGQTNTEAFFGQGTRLTVV.

The chain links TRBV4-3 to TRBJ2-3; 7 positions match TRBD1. This CDR3 spans 17 amino acids. Per the germline V gene, CDR1 is LGHNA and CDR2 is YSLEER. Unmatched junction bases numbered 17, after V lost 3 bases and J lost 8 bases. The CDR3 coding sequence is TGCGCCAGCAGCCAGGTCGTGGGGCAGGGGGTAGGAGGTACGCAGTATTTT. This translates into CASSQVVGQGVGGTQYF.

The chain couples TRBV14 to TRBJ2-3; 7 bases line up with TRBD2. Germline-derived CDR1 and CDR2 are SGHDN and FVKESK. V dropped 1 base and J dropped 0; count of bases not matched to a gene: 4. CDR3 size: 16 residues. As DNA, the CDR3 is TGTGCCAGCAGCCAAGGTTCTAGCGGTAGCACAGATACGCAGTATTTT. Amino acid sequence: CASSQGSSGSTDTQYF.

The chain recombines TRBV7-3 with TRBJ2-5, with a possible D match to TRBD1 (6 bases). V was cut by 5 bases and J by 5 bases, with 12 bases left in between. CDR1 and CDR2 from the germline V gene are SGHTA and FQGTGA. The CDR3 consists of 13 residues. For the CDR3, the DNA is TGTGCCAGCAGCCCAGGGACAAGCGAGACCCAGTACTTC. As protein: CASSPGTSETQYF. Using reference TRBV7-3 and TRBJ2-5 for the parts outside the CDR3, the full variable domain is GAGVSQTPSNKVTEKGKYVELRCDPISGHTALYWYRQSLGQGPEFLIYFQGTGAADDSGLPNDRFFAVRPEGSVSTLKIQRTERGDSAVYLCASSPGTSETQYFGPGTRLLVL.

This rearrangement joins TRBV13 to TRBJ2-2, with TRBD2 identical over 8 bases. J gave up 3 bases and V 4 bases, and 10 bases lay outside the gene matches. The length of the CDR3 is 17 residues. Germline V gene data show CDR1 as PRHDT and CDR2 as FYEKMQ (reference sequence). CDR3 sequence: CASSSDLAGMDTGELFF. CDR3 bases: TGTGCCAGCAGCTCCGACTTAGCGGGAATGGACACCGGGGAGCTGTTTTTT.

The rearrangement links TRBV4-1 to TRBJ2-7; TRBD1 matches 8 bases. The CDR3 has 15 residues. Per the germline V gene, CDR1 is MGHRA and CDR2 is YSYEKL. V dropped 3 bases and J dropped 7; count of bases not matched to a gene: 11. Here the CDR3 reads CASSQGFGQGREQYF. In DNA form, the CDR3 reads TGCGCCAGCAGCCAGGGATTCGGACAGGGTCGGGAGCAGTACTTC.

This clone came up a few times. The DNA of the CDR3 is TGTGCCTGGAGTTCCCCCAGACAGGGAAGGGGCTACACCTTC. Amino acid sequence: CAWSSPRQGRGYTF. The rearrangement uses TRBV30 and TRBJ1-2; 7 bases agree with TRBD1. The CDR3 is 14 residues long. V shed 2 bases, J shed 8 bases, and the junction held 11 bases outside the gene matches. Germline assignment: CDR1 GTSNPN and CDR2 SVGIG (reference sequence).

There are a few counts of this clone. The rearrangement links TRBV15 to TRBJ1-5, with no clear D. The germline V gene has CDR1 LNHNV and CDR2 YYDKDF (reference sequence). This CDR3 region has 14 residues. V lost 0 bases, J lost 2 bases, and 5 bases lay in between. The DNA of the CDR3 is TGTGCCACCAGCAGAGATCGGGGCAATCAGCCCCAGCATTTT. It is translated as CATSRDRGNQPQHF.

J is TRBJ2-1 and V is TRBV11-2; 9 bases are shared with TRBD2. V shed 2 bases, J shed 9 bases, and the junction held 8 bases outside the gene matches. The CDR3 is made up of 15 amino acids. Per the germline V gene, CDR1 is SGHAT and CDR2 is FQNNGV. The CDR3 bases are TGTGCCAGCAGCTTACTAGCGGGAAAAATTGGTGAGCAGTTCTTC. This encodes CASSLLAGKIGEQFF.

The chain has TRBV15 and TRBJ1-5; 8 nucleotides line up with TRBD1. Losses at the gene ends were 0 bases for V and 4 bases for J; bases not matched to a gene: 11. The CDR3 has 18 amino acids. Germline CDR1 and CDR2: LNHNV and YYDKDF (reference sequence). In nucleotides, the CDR3 is TGTGCCACCAGCAGAGATTCCTCGACAGGGGTGGGAAATCAGCCCCAGCATTTT. Its translation is CATSRDSSTGVGNQPQHF. The full variable domain, completed using reference TRBV15 and TRBJ1-5, is DAMVIQNPRYQVTQFGKPVTLSCSQTLNHNVMYWYQQKSSQAPKLLFHYYDKDFNNEADTPDNFQSRRPNTSFCFLDIRSPGLGDTAMYLCATSRDSSTGVGNQPQHFGDGTRLSIL.

V and J are TRBV4-1 and TRBJ2-1; 11 bases align to TRBD2. V lost 1 base, J lost 10 bases, and 6 bases stayed unmatched. The CDR3 runs 15 residues. The germline V gene encodes CDR1 MGHRA and CDR2 YSYEKL. The CDR3, as DNA: TGCGCCAGCAGCCAAGGACTAGCGGGAAGGGGCGAGCAGTTCTTC. Amino acid sequence: CASSQGLAGRGEQFF.

This clone appeared once. The chain joins TRBV30 to TRBJ1-1; 8 nucleotides align to TRBD1. The germline gives CDR1 GTSNPN, CDR2 SVGIG (reference sequence). Losses at the gene ends were 4 bases for V and 6 bases for J; bases not matched to a gene: 4. The CDR3 length is 12 residues. As DNA, the CDR3 is TGTGCCTGGAATCAGGGGGCTCCTGAAGCTTTCTTT. Translated, it gives CAWNQGAPEAFF.